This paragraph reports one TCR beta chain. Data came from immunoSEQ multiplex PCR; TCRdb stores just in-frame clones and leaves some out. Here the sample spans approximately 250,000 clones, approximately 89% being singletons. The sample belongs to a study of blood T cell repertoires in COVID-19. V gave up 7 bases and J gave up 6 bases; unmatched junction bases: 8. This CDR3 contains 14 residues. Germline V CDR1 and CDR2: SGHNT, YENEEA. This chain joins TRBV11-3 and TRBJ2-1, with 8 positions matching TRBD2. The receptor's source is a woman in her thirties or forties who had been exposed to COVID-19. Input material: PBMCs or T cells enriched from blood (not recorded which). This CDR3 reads CASTGLATLNEQFF. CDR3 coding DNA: TGTGCCAGCACTGGACTAGCTACCCTCAATGAGCAGTTCTTC. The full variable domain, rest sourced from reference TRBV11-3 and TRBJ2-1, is EAGVVQSPRYKIIEKKQPVAFWCNPISGHNTLYWYLQNLGQGPELLIRYENEEAVDDSQLPKDRFSAERLKGVDSTLKIQPAELGDSAVYLCASTGLATLNEQFFGPGTRLTVL.